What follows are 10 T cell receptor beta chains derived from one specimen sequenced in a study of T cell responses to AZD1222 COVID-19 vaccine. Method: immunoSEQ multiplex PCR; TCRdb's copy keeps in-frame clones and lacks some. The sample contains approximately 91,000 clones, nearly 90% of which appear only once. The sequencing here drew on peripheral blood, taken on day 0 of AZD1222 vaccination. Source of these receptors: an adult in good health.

CDR3 DNA sequence: TGTGCCAGCAGCTTGGGACTAGGAATTTACAATGAGCAGTTCTTC. It is translated as CASSLGLGIYNEQFF. V is TRBV7-2 and J is TRBJ2-1, with TRBD2 identical over 8 bases. Germline CDR1 reads SGHTA; CDR2 reads FQGNSA. This CDR3 has 15 residues. The J segment lost 4 bases and the V segment lost 3 bases, leaving 5 bases of the junction unmatched.

In DNA, the CDR3 is TGTGCCAGCAGTGAATTCAGGGCAAGCAGCCAGCCCCAGCATTTT. Its protein is CASSEFRASSQPQHF. The chain links TRBV6-1 to TRBJ1-5, with D maybe TRBD1 (5 bases). The CDR3 is made up of 15 amino acids. V gave up 2 bases and J gave up 7 bases, with 15 bases separating them. Germline CDR1 and CDR2: MNHNS and SASEGT.

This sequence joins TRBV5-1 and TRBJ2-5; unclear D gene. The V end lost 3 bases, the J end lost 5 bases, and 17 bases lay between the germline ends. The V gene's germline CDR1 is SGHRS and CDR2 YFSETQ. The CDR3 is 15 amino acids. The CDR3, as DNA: TGCGCCAGCAGCTCCGCCGGCCTTTTGGGGGAGACCCAGTACTTC. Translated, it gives CASSSAGLLGETQYF.

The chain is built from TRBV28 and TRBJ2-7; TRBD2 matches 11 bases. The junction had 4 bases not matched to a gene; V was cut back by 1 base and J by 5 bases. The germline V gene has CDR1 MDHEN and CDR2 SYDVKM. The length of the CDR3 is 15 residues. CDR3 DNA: TGTGCCAGCAGTTTATCTACTAGCGGGGGCCACGAGCAGTACTTC. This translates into CASSLSTSGGHEQYF.

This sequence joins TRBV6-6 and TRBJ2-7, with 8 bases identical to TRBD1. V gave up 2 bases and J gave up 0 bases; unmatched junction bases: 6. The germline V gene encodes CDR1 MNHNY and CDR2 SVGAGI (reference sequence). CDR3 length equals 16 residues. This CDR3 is CASSYVPRGLSYEQYF. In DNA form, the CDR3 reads TGTGCCAGCAGTTACGTTCCCAGGGGGCTCTCCTACGAGCAGTACTTC.

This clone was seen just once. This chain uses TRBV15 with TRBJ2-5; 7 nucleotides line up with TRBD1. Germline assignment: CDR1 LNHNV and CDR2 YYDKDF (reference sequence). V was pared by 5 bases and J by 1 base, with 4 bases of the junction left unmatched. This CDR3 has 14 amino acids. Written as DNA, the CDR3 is TGTGCCACCAGCGGGGGACAGAGCCAAGAGACCCAGTACTTC. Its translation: CATSGGQSQETQYF.

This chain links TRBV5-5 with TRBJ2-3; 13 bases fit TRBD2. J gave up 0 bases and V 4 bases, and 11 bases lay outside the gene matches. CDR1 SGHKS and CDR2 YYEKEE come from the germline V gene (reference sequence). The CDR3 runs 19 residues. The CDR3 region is CASSHTPGLAGQSTDTQYF. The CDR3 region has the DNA TGTGCCAGCAGCCACACTCCGGGACTAGCGGGACAGAGCACAGATACGCAGTATTTT.

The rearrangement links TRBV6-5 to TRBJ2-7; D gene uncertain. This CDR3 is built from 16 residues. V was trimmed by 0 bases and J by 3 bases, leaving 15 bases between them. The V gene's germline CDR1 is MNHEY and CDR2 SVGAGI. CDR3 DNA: TGTGCCAGCAGTTACTCGAGAGGCGGTTCTCGCTACGAGCAGTACTTC. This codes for CASSYSRGGSRYEQYF.

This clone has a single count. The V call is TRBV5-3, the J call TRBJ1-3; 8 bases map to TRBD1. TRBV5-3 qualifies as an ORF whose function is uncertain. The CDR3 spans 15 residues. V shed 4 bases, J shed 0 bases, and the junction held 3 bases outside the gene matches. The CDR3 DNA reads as TGTGCCAGAAGCACTCAGGGGGCCTCTGGAAACACCATATATTTT. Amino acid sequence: CARSTQGASGNTIYF.

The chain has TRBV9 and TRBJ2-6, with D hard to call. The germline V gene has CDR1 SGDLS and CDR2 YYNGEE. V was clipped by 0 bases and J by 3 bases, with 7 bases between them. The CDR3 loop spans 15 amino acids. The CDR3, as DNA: TGTGCCAGCAGCGTAGGTACGCTTGGGGCCAACGTCCTGACTTTC. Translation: CASSVGTLGANVLTF.